A single sample gave rise to the 32 T cell receptor beta chains below, sequenced in a study of spatial heterogeneity in lung cancer. Study conclusions and caveats: Counts that tracked tumor mutation counts were those of expanded intratumoral alpha and beta TCRs.

For these TCRs, the target antigens are not known. A single record per CDR3 protein comes from TCRdb applying MiXCR to the 5' RACE reads. The sample has 1,500 to 2,000 distinct CDR3 sequences, 5% to 6% seen once; the top ten hold roughly 20%. Time point in this sample: sample taken at primary tumor resection. Sequenced here: lung tumor tissue, sampled at surgery. These receptors all come from a male donor with early-stage non-small cell lung cancer.

In this sample, this clonotype is medium-sized. The chain carries TRBV7-2 and TRBJ2-7, with 8 bases matching TRBD1. Per the germline V gene, CDR1 is SGHTA and CDR2 is FQGNSA. CDR3 size: 14 residues. J gave up 0 bases and V 5 bases, and 3 bases lay outside the gene matches. CDR3 sequence reads: CASSRDRNSYEQYF. The CDR3 DNA is TGTGCCAGCAGCCGGGACAGGAACTCCTACGAGCAGTACTTC.

There are many counts of this clonotype. The rearrangement joins TRBV27 to TRBJ2-5; D unresolved. V lost 3 bases and J 0 bases, leaving 17 bases between the germline ends. The CDR3 totals 17 residues. CDR1 MNHEY and CDR2 SMNVEV come from the germline V gene (reference sequence). CDR3 nucleotide sequence: TGTGCCAGCAGTTTTCGGCACCCTACGCTGTACCAAGAGACCCAGTACTTC. It specifies CASSFRHPTLYQETQYF.

Sample share makes this clonotype medium-sized. The chain carries TRBV18 and TRBJ2-3; D uncertain. CDR1 is KGHSH and CDR2 is LQKENI in the germline V gene. The ends were cut back, 0 bases at V and 5 bases at J, with 9 bases in the middle. The CDR3 is made up of 14 amino acids. CDR3 in amino acids: CASSPPTARDTQYF. Written as DNA, the CDR3 is TGTGCCAGCTCACCACCAACCGCCAGAGATACGCAGTATTTT. Full variable domain (rest looked up from reference TRBV18 and TRBJ2-3): NAGVMQNPRHLVRRRGQEARLRCSPMKGHSHVYWYRQLPEEGLKFMVYLQKENIIDESGMPKERFSAEFPKEGPSILRIQQVVRGDSAAYFCASSPPTARDTQYFGPGTRLTVL.

This clonotype is medium-sized within its sample. The chain joins TRBV7-9 to TRBJ1-2, with TRBD1 identical over 7 bases. With V trimmed by 3 bases and J by 4 bases, 2 bases remained unmatched. CDR3 size: 13 residues. Looked up from germline, CDR1 is SEHNR and CDR2 is FQNEAQ (reference sequence). Here the CDR3 reads CASSLGQIYGYTF. CDR3 nucleotide sequence: TGTGCCAGCAGCTTGGGACAGATCTATGGCTACACCTTC.

This clonotype is deemed medium-sized (0.01 to 0.1%). V usage is TRBV20-1 and J usage is TRBJ2-5; D gene ambiguous. There are 12 residues in the CDR3. CDR1 and CDR2 from the germline V gene are DFQATT and SNEGSKA (reference sequence). V shed 3 bases and J shed 5 bases, with 10 bases lying between them. This chain's CDR3 is CSARHLQETQYF. CDR3 sequence (DNA): TGCAGTGCTAGGCATCTTCAGGAGACCCAGTACTTC.

This clonotype is labeled medium-sized (0.01 to 0.1%). This chain connects TRBV10-3 to TRBJ2-3; 11 nucleotides agree with TRBD1. Germline assignment: CDR1 ENHRY and CDR2 SYGVKD. Trimming took 3 bases from V and 4 from J; bases not matched to a gene: 3. The CDR3 sequence is 15 residues long. CDR3 loop: CAISEGQGAADTQYF. Written as DNA, the CDR3 is TGTGCCATCAGTGAAGGACAGGGGGCCGCAGATACGCAGTATTTT.

By share, this clonotype ranks as medium-sized (0.01 to 0.1%). The chain uses TRBV4-2 and TRBJ2-7, with TRBD1 as a possible D gene (5 bases). The CDR3 sequence is 15 residues long. Trimming left V 2 bases short and J 6 bases short, with 17 bases between. Germline V gene data show CDR1 as LGHNA and CDR2 as YNFKEQ. The CDR3 coding sequence is TGTGCCAGCAGCCAAACGGGTCCAGGGTCGGGCGAGCAGTACTTC. As protein: CASSQTGPGSGEQYF.

Within the sample, this clonotype is medium-sized. The chain recombines TRBV28 with TRBJ2-2; no firm D call. CDR3 size: 16 residues. The V gene lost 5 bases and the J gene lost 3 bases, with 16 bases spanning the gap. Looked up from germline, CDR1 is MDHEN and CDR2 is SYDVKM. CDR3 coding DNA: TGTGCCAGCAGTCCCCTACCAAATGGGGACACCGGGGAGCTGTTTTTT. It codes for CASSPLPNGDTGELFF.

This clonotype counts as medium-sized. The chain carries TRBV18 and TRBJ1-2, with D uncertain. The ends were cut back, 3 bases at V and 3 bases at J, with 17 bases in the middle. The CDR3 has 16 residues. Germline CDR1 and CDR2: KGHSH and LQKENI. The CDR3 loop is CASSPSVNRAYYGYTF. The CDR3 DNA reads as TGTGCCAGCTCACCGTCGGTAAACCGGGCCTACTATGGCTACACCTTC. Full variable domain (outside the CDR3, taken from reference TRBV18 and TRBJ1-2): NAGVMQNPRHLVRRRGQEARLRCSPMKGHSHVYWYRQLPEEGLKFMVYLQKENIIDESGMPKERFSAEFPKEGPSILRIQQVVRGDSAAYFCASSPSVNRAYYGYTFGSGTRLTVV.

J is TRBJ2-4 and V is TRBV19; 7 bases are shared with TRBD1. The CDR3 loop spans 17 amino acids. Trimming cost V 4 bases and J 4 bases; bases outside gene matches: 13. CDR1 is LNHDA and CDR2 is SQIVND in the germline V gene (reference sequence). The CDR3 spells CASSKHGTVAGKNIQYF. The CDR3 nucleotides read TGTGCCAGTAGTAAACATGGGACAGTGGCAGGGAAAAACATTCAGTACTTC. The full variable domain, completed using reference TRBV19 and TRBJ2-4, is DGGITQSPKYLFRKEGQNVTLSCEQNLNHDAMYWYRQDPGQGLRLIYYSQIVNDFQKGDIAEGYSVSREKKESFPLTVTSAQKNPTAFYLCASSKHGTVAGKNIQYFGAGTRLSVL.

In its sample, this clonotype ranks as medium-sized. The rearrangement joins TRBV28 to TRBJ2-1; D is ambiguous. V was pared by 2 bases and J by 7 bases, with 12 bases between. The CDR3 is 14 amino acids. Germline CDR1 is MDHEN and CDR2 is SYDVKM. CDR3 in amino acids: CASSLSSQLNEQFF. The CDR3 region has the DNA TGTGCCAGCAGTTTAAGTTCCCAGTTGAATGAGCAGTTCTTC.

This clonotype was picked up a small number of times. The chain has TRBV29-1 and TRBJ2-7; D is unresolved. This CDR3 comprises 12 residues. Deletions cut 5 bases from V and 0 bases from J, with 8 bases between. In germline, CDR1 is SQVTM, CDR2 ANQGSEA. The CDR3 is CSVSVSSYEQYF. CDR3 bases: TGCAGCGTTAGTGTCAGCTCCTACGAGCAGTACTTC.

This clonotype was observed many times. The chain joins TRBV20-1 to TRBJ2-3, with 7 bases lining up with TRBD1. V was pared by 6 bases and J by 7 bases, with 13 bases of the junction left unmatched. The CDR3 has 14 residues. Germline V gene data show CDR1 as DFQATT and CDR2 as SNEGSKA (reference sequence). The CDR3, as DNA: TGCAGTGCAGGAAAACCCGACAGGGTTTATACGCAGTATTTT. This sequence encodes CSAGKPDRVYTQYF.

This clonotype has at least ten counts. The rearrangement uses TRBV15 and TRBJ1-1, with TRBD1 matching over 7 bases. V trimming: 5 bases; J trimming: 2 bases; junction bases outside the gene matches: 5. From germline, CDR1 is LNHNV and CDR2 YYDKDF (reference sequence). The CDR3 contains 14 residues. CDR3 sequence (DNA): TGTGCCACCAGCTTGGGACAGATCAACACTGAAGCTTTCTTT. It specifies CATSLGQINTEAFF.

This clonotype was counted ten times or more. The chain carries TRBV7-8 and TRBJ2-1, with D perhaps TRBD2 (6 bases). In germline, CDR1 is SGHVS, CDR2 FQNEAQ. The germline V and J ends were trimmed by 1 base and 5 bases, with 21 bases remaining between them. This CDR3 is 18 amino acids long. This CDR3 is CASSLGGPGAAFHNEQFF. The CDR3 DNA is TGTGCCAGCAGCTTAGGAGGGCCGGGAGCGGCTTTCCACAATGAGCAGTTCTTC.

This clonotype is labeled large. This sequence joins TRBV6-2 or TRBV6-3 and TRBJ2-7, with TRBD2 matching 7 bases. CDR3 size: 15 residues. The V gene end was trimmed by 5 bases and the J gene end by 3 bases; junction bases not matched to a gene: 10. CDR1 is MNHEY, CDR2 SVGEGT, per germline. DNA for the CDR3: TGTGCCAGCAGTGAGATTACGGGAGGAGACTACGAGCAGTACTTC. This gives the protein CASSEITGGDYEQYF.

Of note for this clonotype: At one end the junction does not follow the germline gene, possibly because of a read error. The chain links TRBV7-8 to TRBJ2-7, with 10 bases lining up with TRBD2. This CDR3 region has 14 residues. Germline V gene lookup returns CDR1 SGHVS and CDR2 FQNEAQ. CDR3 loop: CASSIAGGTYEQYF. CDR3 nucleotide sequence: TGTGCCAGCAGCATAGCGGGGGGCACCTACGAGCAGTACTTC.

In its sample, this clonotype ranks as large. The chain links TRBV24-1 to TRBJ2-1; D remains ambiguous. Between the trimmed V and J ends, which lost 5 bases and 12 bases, there was a span of 13 bases. The CDR3 totals 12 residues. In germline, CDR1 is KGHDR, CDR2 SFDVKD. CDR3 amino acids: CATSGSTRPQFF. DNA for the CDR3: TGTGCCACCAGTGGATCTACGCGCCCGCAGTTCTTC.

This clonotype is deemed medium-sized. CDR3 sequence: CSALPQGQVTEAFF. CDR3 DNA sequence: TGCAGTGCTTTGCCTCAGGGGCAGGTCACTGAAGCTTTCTTT. The J gene is TRBJ1-1, the V gene TRBV20-1; D possibly corresponds to TRBD1 (6 bases). There are 14 residues in the CDR3. V dropped 5 bases and J dropped 4 bases, with 17 bases sitting between them. CDR1 DFQATT and CDR2 SNEGSKA come from the germline V gene (reference sequence).

By frequency in the sample, this clonotype is medium-sized. The chain joins TRBV27 to TRBJ2-1; weak D call: TRBD2 (5 bases). Trimming pared 3 bases from V and 9 bases from J, leaving 9 bases between. The germline CDR1 and CDR2 sequences are MNHEY and SMNVEV (reference sequence). CDR3 length: 12 residues. CDR3 sequence (DNA): TGTGCCAGCAGTTTGCCCGCGGGTGAGCAGTTCTTC. Its translation is CASSLPAGEQFF.

This clonotype is medium-sized in the sample. CDR3 coding DNA: TGTGCCAGTAGGGGGGGACTCTCCTACAATGAGCAGTTCTTC. It translates to CASRGGLSYNEQFF. This chain joins TRBV19 and TRBJ2-1, with D possibly matching TRBD2 (6 bases). The germline V gene encodes CDR1 LNHDA and CDR2 SQIVND (reference sequence). CDR3 length: 14 amino acids. Trimming left V 6 bases short and J 0 bases short, with 9 bases between.

This clonotype qualifies as medium-sized. J is TRBJ2-7 and V is TRBV7-2, with 13 bases identical to TRBD2. The length of the CDR3 is 18 residues. Germline V gives CDR1 SGHTA, CDR2 FQGNSA. The V segment lost 4 bases and the J segment 0 bases; nucleotides outside the gene matches: 9. CDR3 sequence: CASSSKIGTSGISYEQYF. CDR3 sequence (DNA): TGTGCCAGCAGCTCAAAAATAGGGACTAGCGGGATCTCCTACGAGCAGTACTTC. The full variable domain, in which reference TRBV7-2 and TRBJ2-7 provide the parts outside the CDR3, is GAGVSQSPSNKVTEKGKDVELRCDPISGHTALYWYRQSLGQGLEFLIYFQGNSAPDKSGLPSDRFSAERTGGSVSTLTIQRTQQEDSAVYLCASSSKIGTSGISYEQYFGPGTRLTVT.

This clonotype has at least ten counts. The chain has TRBV19 and TRBJ2-3, with 13 bases lining up with TRBD2. The CDR3 is made up of 15 amino acids. CDR1 LNHDA and CDR2 SQIVND come from the germline V gene (reference sequence). Unmatched junction bases numbered 4, after V lost 4 bases and J lost 6 bases. The CDR3 is CASSTGTSGADTQYF. The DNA for the CDR3 is TGTGCCAGTAGTACCGGGACTAGCGGGGCGGATACGCAGTATTTT. Using reference TRBV19 and TRBJ2-3 for the parts outside the CDR3, the full variable domain is DGGITQSPKYLFRKEGQNVTLSCEQNLNHDAMYWYRQDPGQGLRLIYYSQIVNDFQKGDIAEGYSVSREKKESFPLTVTSAQKNPTAFYLCASSTGTSGADTQYFGPGTRLTVL.

By share, this clonotype ranks as medium-sized. The rearrangement uses TRBV11-2 and TRBJ2-1; TRBD2 is a possible D gene (5 bases). V was clipped by 8 bases and J by 7 bases, with 15 bases between them. The CDR3 loop spans 13 amino acids. Germline V gives CDR1 SGHAT, CDR2 FQNNGV. The DNA of the CDR3 is TGTGCCAGCGGCCGAGGGAGATCGAATGAGCAGTTCTTC. Protein: CASGRGRSNEQFF.

By share, this clonotype counts as medium-sized (0.01 to 0.1%). The chain joins TRBV12-3 or TRBV12-4 to TRBJ2-2, with D possibly being TRBD1 (5 bases). V lost 6 bases, J lost 3 bases, and 11 bases lay in between. The CDR3 length is 14 residues. CDR3 sequence reads: CASRTQGYTGELFF. The CDR3, as DNA: TGTGCCAGCAGGACCCAGGGATACACCGGGGAGCTGTTTTTT.

In this sample, this clonotype is medium-sized (0.01 to 0.1%). The chain recombines TRBV6-5 with TRBJ2-5; D might be TRBD1 or TRBD2, each matching 6 bases. CDR3 length equals 13 residues. CDR1 MNHEY and CDR2 SVGAGI come from the germline V gene. V was pared by 2 bases and J by 7 bases, with 11 bases between. The CDR3, as DNA: TGTGCCAGCAGTTACGACAGGAGGGGGACCCAGTACTTC. The encoded protein is CASSYDRRGTQYF.

This clonotype is labeled medium-sized. The chain is built from TRBV12-3 or TRBV12-4 and TRBJ2-1; 7 bases are a match to TRBD1. CDR3 length: 14 amino acids. V was clipped by 6 bases and J by 7 bases; unmatched bases: 9. CDR3 protein: CASRPRDSRNEQFF. The DNA of the CDR3 is TGTGCCAGCAGGCCCCGGGACAGTAGGAATGAGCAGTTCTTC.

This chain links TRBV9 with TRBJ2-5; D not resolved. The V and J ends lost 3 bases and 0 bases respectively, with 6 bases between them. CDR1 SGDLS and CDR2 YYNGEE come from the germline V gene. The CDR3 totals 13 residues. The CDR3 here is CASSGLYQETQYF. DNA of the CDR3: TGTGCCAGCAGCGGACTGTACCAAGAGACCCAGTACTTC.

This clonotype is medium-sized (0.01 to 0.1%) in the sample. V and J are TRBV21-1 and TRBJ2-3; the table assigns TRBD2, which was not confirmed against the DNA. TRBV21-1 is a pseudogene locus. The CDR3 spans 16 residues. CDR3 amino acids: CASSKALRGPTDTQYF. The CDR3 DNA is TGTGCCAGCAGCAAAGCGCTCCGGGGCCCCACAGATACGCAGTATTTT.

This clonotype is medium-sized in the sample. The CDR3 region has the DNA TGTGCCAGTAGTAAAACCCCGACAGGATCGAACACCGGGGAGCTGTTTTTT. This encodes CASSKTPTGSNTGELFF. This chain uses TRBV19 with TRBJ2-2; D may be TRBD1 (6 bases). Trimming removed 4 bases from V and 0 bases from J, with 15 bases in between. CDR3 length: 17 residues. Germline V gives CDR1 LNHDA, CDR2 SQIVND (reference sequence).

This clonotype is labeled large. The V call is TRBV6-1, the J call TRBJ1-1, with a weak D call TRBD1 (5 bases). Germline CDR1 and CDR2: MNHNS and SASEGT. V shed 2 bases and J shed 7 bases, with 11 bases lying between them. The CDR3 runs 13 residues. CDR3: CASSELVTDEAFF. CDR3 bases: TGTGCCAGCAGTGAATTAGTGACAGATGAAGCTTTCTTT.

In regard to this clonotype: Its ends do not fully match the called genes, so a read error is possible. The genes are TRBV6-2 or TRBV6-3 and TRBJ1-1, with D possibly being TRBD1 (6 bases). Germline CDR1 reads MNHEY; CDR2 reads SVGEGT. The CDR3 is made up of 17 amino acids. The CDR3 nucleotides are TGTGCCAGTAGTTACTCGACAGGTAGAGGTTGGACCACTGAAGCTTTCTTT. This translates into CASSYSTGRGWTTEAFF.